The 29 T cell receptor beta chains below come from one sample, sequenced in a study of T cells in Graves' hyperthyroidism and ophthalmopathy. Amplification targeted TCR beta CDR3 regions from RNA transcripts. First-round RT-PCR with HTBI primers amplified the TCR CDR3 region. TCRdb itself ran the multiplex PCR reads through MiXCR, one entry per CDR3 protein. Of hundreds of thousands of distinct CDR3 sequences listed, over 35% are singletons. Specimen: blood. The source of these receptors is a man between 18 and 35 years old with Graves' hyperthyroidism.

The J gene is TRBJ2-7, the V gene TRBV7-9, with 9 nucleotides matching TRBD1. This CDR3 comprises 16 residues. After removal of 4 bases from V and 3 bases from J, the junction contained 10 bases not matched to a gene. The germline V gene has CDR1 SEHNR and CDR2 FQNEAQ (reference sequence). The CDR3, as DNA: TGTGCCAGCAGCTCGATTGCGGGACAGGGCTTCTACGAGCAGTACTTC. This encodes CASSSIAGQGFYEQYF.

This clonotype has only a few counts. The chain employs TRBV9 and TRBJ2-7, with 10 positions matching TRBD2. This CDR3 has 16 amino acids. CDR1 and CDR2 (germline): SGDLS, YYNGEE. V lost 4 bases, J lost 1 base, and 8 bases stayed unmatched. The CDR3 spells CASSLVASGGSYEQYF. The CDR3 bases are TGTGCCAGCAGCTTAGTGGCTAGCGGGGGATCCTACGAGCAGTACTTC.

V gene TRBV7-8 combines with J gene TRBJ2-5; 7 positions match TRBD2. The CDR3 length is 15 residues. Germline lookup yields CDR1 SGHVS and CDR2 FQNEAQ. Trimming took 5 bases from V and 2 from J; bases not matched to a gene: 8. CDR3 bases: TGTGCCAGCAGCCTCTACGGGGGGAAACAAGAGACCCAGTACTTC. Translated: CASSLYGGKQETQYF.

This clonotype was recorded a few times. The chain links TRBV9 to TRBJ2-7; 11 nucleotides line up with TRBD2. CDR1 SGDLS and CDR2 YYNGEE come from the germline V gene. Germline trimming cut 0 bases from V and 4 bases from J; bases unmatched to any gene: 3. There are 15 residues in the CDR3. The CDR3 nucleotides read TGTGCCAGCAGCGTAGATTCTAGCGGGGGGTACGAGCAGTACTTC. Translating gives CASSVDSSGGYEQYF.

The chain is built from TRBV10-1 and TRBJ2-7; D unclear. Germline CDR1 and CDR2: WNHNN and SYGVQD (reference sequence). The CDR3 runs to 12 residues. Trimming left V 7 bases short and J 0 bases short, with 7 bases between. CDR3 DNA: TGCGCCAGCATCCATAGCTCCTACGAGCAGTACTTC. It yields the protein CASIHSSYEQYF.

This clonotype was recorded at least ten times. The chain recombines TRBV10-3 with TRBJ1-3; no firm D call. Germline CDR1 is ENHRY and CDR2 is SYGVKD. Trimming shortened V by 7 bases and J by 0 bases, and 10 bases separated the two germline ends. The CDR3 totals 14 residues. The CDR3 spells CAINHRSSGNTIYF. CDR3 in DNA: TGTGCCATCAACCACCGTAGCTCTGGAAACACCATATATTTT.

As concerns this clonotype: No conserved phenylalanine or tryptophan is present at the end of the CDR3, so a read error is the likely explanation. The chain carries TRBV5-1 and TRBJ2-7; no firm D call. Deletions cut 0 bases from V and 0 bases from J, with 13 bases between. This CDR3 comprises 16 residues. From germline, CDR1 is SGHRS and CDR2 YFSETQ. The CDR3, as DNA: TGCGCCAGCAGCTTGGACGGCCCCGCAAGCTCCTACGAGCAGTACCTC. Amino acids: CASSLDGPASSYEQYL.

On this clonotype itself: The conserved phenylalanine or tryptophan normally closing the CDR3 is absent here, so this likely arose from a read error. V and J are TRBV20-1 and TRBJ1-4, with 7 nucleotides matching TRBD1. The length of the CDR3 is 12 residues. CDR1 DFQATT and CDR2 SNEGSKA come from the germline V gene (reference sequence). V trimming: 8 bases; J trimming: 3 bases; junction bases outside the gene matches: 3. CDR3 loop: CSPTGPNEKLFS. DNA for the CDR3: TGCAGTCCGACAGGGCCTAATGAAAAACTGTTTTCT.

The chain couples TRBV7-9 to TRBJ1-1; 7 bases align to TRBD1. Germline V gene data show CDR1 as SEHNR and CDR2 as FQNEAQ (reference sequence). This CDR3 contains 14 residues. V gave up 7 bases and J gave up 0 bases; unmatched junction bases: 5. The CDR3 protein is CASTSGGLNTEAFF. The CDR3 bases are TGTGCCAGCACCTCAGGGGGGTTGAACACTGAAGCTTTCTTT.

The genes are TRBV3-1 and TRBJ1-5; TRBD1 agrees at 7 bases. CDR3 size: 15 residues. V lost 0 bases to trimming and J lost 4 bases; unmatched junction nucleotides: 3. Germline values: CDR1 LGHDT, CDR2 YNNKEL (reference sequence). CDR3 protein: CASSQDPGQNQPQHF. The CDR3, as DNA: TGTGCCAGCAGCCAAGATCCGGGACAGAATCAGCCCCAGCATTTT. The full variable domain, rest sourced from reference TRBV3-1 and TRBJ1-5, is DTAVSQTPKYLVTQMGNDKSIKCEQNLGHDTMYWYKQDSKKFLKIMFSYNNKELIINETVPNRFSPKSPDKAHLNLHINSLELGDSAVYFCASSQDPGQNQPQHFGDGTRLSIL.

Worth noting for this clonotype: A much larger clone is a single base away; this may be a read error. The J gene is TRBJ1-6, the V gene TRBV5-1; 12 bases line up with TRBD1. Germline V gene data show CDR1 as SGHRS and CDR2 as YFSETQ. The CDR3 is made up of 15 amino acids. With 7 bases clipped from V and 8 bases from J, the junction kept 7 bases outside the gene matches. CDR3 loop: CASGPGTGGDSPLHF. Written as DNA, the CDR3 is TGCGCCAGCGGCCCGGGGACAGGGGGCGATTCACCCCTCCACTTT. The full variable domain, with the rest looked up from reference TRBV5-1 and TRBJ1-6, is KAGVTQTPRYLIKTRGQQVTLSCSPISGHRSVSWYQQTPGQGLQFLFEYFSETQRNKGNFPGRFSGRQFSNSRSEMNVSTLELGDSALYLCASGPGTGGDSPLHFGNGTRLTVT.

This clonotype showed up just once. The rearrangement uses TRBV20-1 and TRBJ2-2; D tentatively fits TRBD1 or TRBD2 (5 bases each). The CDR3 spans 13 residues. In germline, CDR1 is DFQATT, CDR2 SNEGSKA (reference sequence). V was trimmed by 6 bases and J by 4 bases, leaving 12 bases between them. CDR3 nucleotide sequence: TGCAGTGCGGGGGTGCCGAGCACCGGGGAGCTGTTTTTT. It encodes CSAGVPSTGELFF.

The rearrangement uses TRBV2 and TRBJ2-2; 10 nucleotides align to TRBD2. The germline CDR1 and CDR2 sequences are SNHLY and FYNNEI. Germline trimming cut 5 bases from V and 4 bases from J; bases unmatched to any gene: 7. CDR3 length: 16 amino acids. CDR3 in amino acids: CASSYGLAVLTGELFF. The CDR3 region has the DNA TGTGCCAGCAGTTACGGACTAGCGGTCCTCACCGGGGAGCTGTTTTTT. The full variable domain, rest sourced from reference TRBV2 and TRBJ2-2, is EPEVTQTPSHQVTQMGQEVILRCVPISNHLYFYWYRQILGQKVEFLVSFYNNEISEKSEIFDDQFSVERPDGSNFTLKIRSTKLEDSAMYFCASSYGLAVLTGELFFGEGSRLTVL.

The genes are TRBV12-3 or TRBV12-4 and TRBJ2-7; D possibly corresponds to TRBD1 (6 bases). V was trimmed by 6 bases and J by 3 bases, leaving 18 bases between them. The length of the CDR3 is 15 residues. The DNA of the CDR3 is TGTGCCAGCAGGCGGACACAGGGTTCGGGCTACGAGCAGTACTTC. It is translated as CASRRTQGSGYEQYF.

At least ten counts were recorded for this clonotype. The chain combines TRBV2 with TRBJ1-1; TRBD1 agrees at 9 bases. V gave up 10 bases and J gave up 12 bases; unmatched junction bases: 6. The CDR3 extends over 10 amino acids. The germline gives CDR1 SNHLY, CDR2 FYNNEI. The CDR3 coding sequence is TGTGCCAACTCGACAGGGGGAACTTTCTTT. It is translated as CANSTGGTFF.

This clonotype has ten or more counts. This chain uses TRBV29-1 with TRBJ2-5; 7 nucleotides agree with TRBD2. J gave up 2 bases and V 3 bases, and 3 bases lay outside the gene matches. The CDR3 extends over 13 amino acids. The V gene's germline CDR1 is SQVTM and CDR2 ANQGSEA. The CDR3 bases are TGCAGCGTTGATCCTAGCGGACAAGAGACCCAGTACTTC. Protein product: CSVDPSGQETQYF.

This clonotype was observed many times. The rearrangement joins TRBV5-1 to TRBJ1-5, with unresolved D. Trimming stripped 1 base from V and 4 bases from J, with 12 bases between. Per the germline V gene, CDR1 is SGHRS and CDR2 is YFSETQ. This CDR3 is built from 15 residues. CDR3: CASSLLPGGNQPQHF. CDR3 bases: TGCGCCAGCAGCTTGCTGCCGGGCGGAAATCAGCCCCAGCATTTT.

The gene calls are TRBV20-1 and TRBJ1-5, with 7 positions matching TRBD1. The CDR3 length is 14 residues. Per germline, CDR1 DFQATT and CDR2 SNEGSKA (reference sequence). Unmatched junction bases numbered 11, after V lost 5 bases and J lost 7 bases. Here the CDR3 reads CSARQGTDEQPQHF. CDR3 in DNA: TGCAGTGCTCGACAGGGTACGGACGAGCAGCCCCAGCATTTT.

V usage is TRBV4-1 and J usage is TRBJ1-2; 7 positions agree with TRBD1. CDR1 and CDR2 from the germline V gene are MGHRA and YSYEKL. This CDR3 spans 15 amino acids. Trimming took 5 bases from V and 6 from J; bases not matched to a gene: 12. The CDR3 DNA reads as TGCGCCAGCAGCACCCGACAGGGAGCGTCGGATGGCTACACCTTC. Its translation: CASSTRQGASDGYTF.

The chain combines TRBV7-9 with TRBJ2-2; tentative D call: TRBD1 (6 bases). The CDR3 runs to 15 residues. From germline, CDR1 is SEHNR and CDR2 FQNEAQ (reference sequence). The V gene lost 3 bases and the J gene lost 3 bases, with 11 bases spanning the gap. The CDR3 DNA follows: TGTGCCAGCAGCTTGGTCAGGGGCGACACCGGGGAGCTGTTTTTT. It yields the protein CASSLVRGDTGELFF.

This chain connects TRBV10-3 to TRBJ1-3; the D is unclear. The V and J ends lost 2 bases and 7 bases respectively, with 3 bases between them. The germline V gene encodes CDR1 ENHRY and CDR2 SYGVKD. This CDR3 region has 11 residues. The DNA for the CDR3 is TGTGCCATCAGTGAGAGTAACACCATATATTTT. It codes for CAISESNTIYF.

This clonotype appeared a few times. The V call is TRBV19, the J call TRBJ2-7, with unresolved D. Trimming stripped 8 bases from V and 1 base from J, with 15 bases between. Germline CDR1 and CDR2: LNHDA and SQIVND (reference sequence). The CDR3 consists of 14 residues. For the CDR3, the DNA is TGTGCCAGTGCTGATTTGGGGAATTCCTACGAGCAGTACTTC. This translates into CASADLGNSYEQYF.

This clonotype was recorded once. The gene calls are TRBV25-1 and TRBJ1-2; no clear D. Trimming took 8 bases from V and 6 from J, leaving 10 bases between them. The CDR3 is 11 residues long. Germline values: CDR1 MGHDK, CDR2 SYGVNS. The CDR3 sequence: CASVTYDGYTF. The CDR3 DNA sequence: TGTGCCAGCGTGACATACGATGGCTACACCTTC.

In nucleotides, the CDR3 is TGTGCCAGCAGGTCCGGAGCGGTGAACACCGGGGAGCTGTTTTTT. Encoded protein: CASRSGAVNTGELFF. The chain combines TRBV2 with TRBJ2-2; the D gene is possibly TRBD2 (5 bases). CDR1 and CDR2 (germline): SNHLY, FYNNEI. The V and J ends lost 6 bases and 1 base respectively, with 12 bases between them. The CDR3 loop spans 15 amino acids.

The V call is TRBV7-2, the J call TRBJ2-7; 8 bases align to TRBD2. V gave up 2 bases and J gave up 3 bases; unmatched junction bases: 18. This CDR3 comprises 19 residues. Germline CDR1 reads SGHTA; CDR2 reads FQGNSA. The CDR3 DNA is TGTGCCAGCAGCTTATCAGGTCCGTCGAGAACTAGCGGAGACTACGAGCAGTACTTC. Protein sequence: CASSLSGPSRTSGDYEQYF.

This clonotype occurred a few times. The genes are TRBV5-1 and TRBJ2-7, with 10 bases that match TRBD1. This CDR3 contains 15 residues. Germline loops: CDR1 SGHRS, CDR2 YFSETQ. J gave up 6 bases and V 4 bases, and 10 bases lay outside the gene matches. The CDR3 region is CASSGGTGVGFEQYF. As DNA, the CDR3 is TGCGCCAGCAGCGGCGGGACAGGGGTCGGTTTCGAGCAGTACTTC.

This clonotype was seen only once. V usage is TRBV2 and J usage is TRBJ2-2, with no clear D. V lost 6 bases to trimming and J lost 4 bases, with 9 bases between them. Per the germline V gene, CDR1 is SNHLY and CDR2 is FYNNEI. The CDR3 length is 13 residues. The CDR3 sequence is CASRNSSTGELFF. CDR3 sequence (DNA): TGTGCCAGCAGGAATAGCAGCACCGGGGAGCTGTTTTTT. Full variable domain (rest looked up from reference TRBV2 and TRBJ2-2): EPEVTQTPSHQVTQMGQEVILRCVPISNHLYFYWYRQILGQKVEFLVSFYNNEISEKSEIFDDQFSVERPDGSNFTLKIRSTKLEDSAMYFCASRNSSTGELFFGEGSRLTVL.

The chain has TRBV20-1 and TRBJ2-7; TRBD2 aligns across 9 bases. This CDR3 has 13 amino acids. The germline CDR1 and CDR2 sequences are DFQATT and SNEGSKA (reference sequence). With 6 bases clipped from V and 2 bases from J, the junction kept 5 bases outside the gene matches. CDR3 sequence (DNA): TGCAGTGCGCAAGGCGGGAGGGCCTACGAGCAGTACTTC. Translated: CSAQGGRAYEQYF.

This clonotype showed up many times. The chain employs TRBV24-1 and TRBJ1-5; D unresolved. In germline, CDR1 is KGHDR, CDR2 SFDVKD. The CDR3 length is 14 residues. V dropped 5 bases and J dropped 7 bases, with 14 bases sitting between them. CDR3 in DNA: TGTGCCACCAGTGCATCAACAGTGGGACAGCCCCAGCATTTT. Translating gives CATSASTVGQPQHF.